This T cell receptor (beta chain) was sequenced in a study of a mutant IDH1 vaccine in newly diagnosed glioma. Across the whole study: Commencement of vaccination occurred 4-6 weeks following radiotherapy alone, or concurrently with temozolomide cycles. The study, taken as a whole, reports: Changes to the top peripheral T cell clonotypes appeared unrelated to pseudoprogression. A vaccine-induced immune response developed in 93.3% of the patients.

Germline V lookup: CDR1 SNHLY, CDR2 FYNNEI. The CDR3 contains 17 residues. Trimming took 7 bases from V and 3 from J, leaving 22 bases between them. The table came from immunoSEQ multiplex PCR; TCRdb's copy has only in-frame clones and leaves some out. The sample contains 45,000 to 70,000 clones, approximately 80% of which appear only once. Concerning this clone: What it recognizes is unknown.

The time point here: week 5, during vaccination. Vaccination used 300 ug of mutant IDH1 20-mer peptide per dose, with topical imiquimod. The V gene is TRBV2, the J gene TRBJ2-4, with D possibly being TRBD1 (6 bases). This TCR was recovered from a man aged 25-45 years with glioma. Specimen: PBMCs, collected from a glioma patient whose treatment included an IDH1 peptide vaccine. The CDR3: CASIKGVRGGGKNIQYF. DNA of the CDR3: TGTGCCAGCATTAAGGGGGTCCGGGGTGGTGGCAAAAACATTCAGTACTTC.